The sequence of this T cell receptor (beta chain) was determined in a study of OX40 agonist ivuxolimab in advanced cancers. Study details: Hepatocellular carcinoma, melanoma, renal cell or head and neck cancer was diagnosed in the dose-escalation patients.

Method: immunoSEQ multiplex PCR; TCRdb's copy keeps in-frame clones and lacks some. The table includes around 100,000 clones, around 89% detected once. The CDR3 is 14 amino acids. Between the trimmed V and J ends, which lost 3 bases and 1 base, there was a span of 9 bases. Per germline, CDR1 LNHDA and CDR2 SQIVND (reference sequence). Material: CD4+ or CD8+ T cells sorted from blood, obtained in a trial of the OX40 agonist ivuxolimab. The chain links TRBV19 to TRBJ2-5; no clear D. The clonotype originates from an adult with an advanced solid tumor such as melanoma, head and neck, liver or kidney cancer. CDR3 coding DNA: TGTGCCAGTAGTATGAACCTAATCCAAGAGACCCAGTACTTC. Encoded protein: CASSMNLIQETQYF.